Below are 2 T cell receptor beta chains sequenced from a single sample in a study of cytomegalovirus exposure and HLA in healthy donors. With 60 Vbeta and 13 Jbeta primers, the PCR was carried out. The assay was immunoSEQ multiplex PCR, and TCRdb's table has in-frame clones only and misses some. In the table there are fewer than 200,000 clones, approximately 80% of which are singletons. Sequencing input: PBMCs. These receptors all come from a man aged 30-40 years in good health and CMV-seronegative.

The genes are TRBV6-8 and TRBJ2-2; 15 nucleotides match TRBD2. Germline loops: CDR1 MNHGY, CDR2 SAAAGT. J was trimmed by 7 bases and V by 2 bases; bases with no gene match: 5. The CDR3 contains 17 residues. The chain's CDR3 is CASSYTGTSGRIGELFF. The CDR3 DNA reads TGTGCCAGCAGTTACACCGGGACTAGCGGGAGGATCGGGGAGCTGTTTTTT.

The chain uses TRBV9 and TRBJ1-1; TRBD1 is a possible D gene (6 bases). Trimming took off 0 bases at V and 5 bases at J, with 14 bases between the two ends. This CDR3 has 15 residues. Per germline, CDR1 SGDLS and CDR2 YYNGEE. The CDR3 nucleotides are TGTGCCAGCAGCGTAGTAACAGGGTTTGGGACTGAAGCTTTCTTT. Its protein is CASSVVTGFGTEAFF. Drawing the rest from reference TRBV9 and TRBJ1-1, the complete variable domain is DSGVTQTPKHLITATGQRVTLRCSPRSGDLSVYWYQQSLDQGLQFLIQYYNGEERAKGNILERFSAQQFPDLHSELNLSSLELGDSALYFCASSVVTGFGTEAFFGQGTRLTVV.